Here is one TCR beta chain with its context. Seattle participants joined during active infection and were tracked over time. Germline V gives CDR1 SQVTM, CDR2 ANQGSEA. The V and J ends lost 6 bases and 5 bases respectively, with 21 bases between them. There are 15 residues in the CDR3. Original processing notes: Counts of nucleated cells, estimated from reference gene primer amplification, were obtained. Generated by immunoSEQ multiplex PCR, the TCRdb table keeps only in-frame clones and is missing some. V, J and clone size were drawn from that table, and D and trimming were deduced from the DNA. This sample yields fewer than 300,000 clones, of which roughly 90% are seen a single time; over 2% belongs to the top ten. The sample originates from a study of blood T cell repertoires in COVID-19. At the level of the study: Samples representing acute and convalescent COVID-19 were sourced from the United States, Italy and Spain.

This receptor was taken from a woman in her twenties or thirties with COVID-19, enrolled during active disease. The sample taken for sequencing was peripheral blood. The chain is built from TRBV29-1 and TRBJ2-3; perhaps TRBD2 as D (6 bases). The CDR3 DNA follows: TGCAGCGTCGAGGACTACGCTTACCTTGGAGATACGCAGTATTTT. This sequence encodes CSVEDYAYLGDTQYF.